A selection of T cell receptor beta chains follows, all from one sample in a study of blood T cell repertoires in COVID-19. Profiled with immunoSEQ multiplex PCR; TCRdb holds only in-frame clones, not every one. The sample yields approximately 22,000 clones, around 92% seen once. The sequenced sample was peripheral blood. These receptor sequences come from a man between 65 and 85 years old with active COVID-19. CDR3s include the opening cysteine and the closing phenylalanine or tryptophan. The order of the fields is J gene, V gene, clone size, D gene, CDR3 DNA, CDR3 protein. A D gene is named only where the DNA matches it firmly. The size of a clone is reported for some rows only, either as once, few or many, or as a class for expanded clones.

>TRBJ1-5|TRBV2|.|.
TGTGCCAGCAGTTATTCTGGCAATCAGCCCCAGCATTTT
CASSYSGNQPQHF
>TRBJ2-2|TRBV2|.|.
TGTGCCAGCAGCCGTCTTGCCCGGTGGGCCGCTAGCAGGGAGCTGTTTTTT
CASSRLARWAASRELFF
>TRBJ1-1|TRBV18|.|TRBD1
TGTGCCAGCTCACAGGACAGGAAGAACACTGAAGCTTTCTTT
CASSQDRKNTEAFF
>TRBJ2-1|TRBV7-9|.|.
TGTGCCAGCAGTTCAAACAAGAATGAGCAGTTCTTC
CASSSNKNEQFF
>TRBJ2-5|TRBV28|.|.
TGTGCCAGCAGTCCTGGGGCAGAAGAGACCCAGTACTTC
CASSPGAEETQYF
>TRBJ2-3|TRBV5-4|.|TRBD2
TGTGCCAGCAGCTTGCTAGCGGGAGTTGCAGATACGCAGTATTTT
CASSLLAGVADTQYF
>TRBJ1-1|TRBV18|.|.
TGTGCCAGCTCACCAGACCTTGGTGGGGCTGGCACTGAAGCTTTCTTT
CASSPDLGGAGTEAFF
>TRBJ2-3|TRBV3-1/TRBV3-2|.|TRBD2
TGTGCCAGCAGCCAGAGGACTAGCGGGGGGGCGACAGATACGCAGTATTTT
CASSQRTSGGATDTQYF
>TRBJ2-5|TRBV6-6|.|TRBD1
TGTGCCAGCAGTTACGGGACAGGGGTTGTGTCTCAGACCCAGTACTTC
CASSYGTGVVSQTQYF
>TRBJ2-1|TRBV19|.|.
TGTGCCAGTAGTATAGCCGGGAGCTCCTACAATGAGCAGTTCTTC
CASSIAGSSYNEQFF
>TRBJ2-5|TRBV7-7|.|TRBD2
TGTGCTAGCAGCCAAGACGCCGGGGGGCAAGAGACCCAGTACTTC
CASSQDAGGQETQYF
>TRBJ2-5|TRBV12-5|.|TRBD1
TGTGCTAGTGGTTCGGGACAGGGAGAGACCCAGTACTTC
CASGSGQGETQYF
>TRBJ2-7|TRBV18|.|TRBD2
TGTGCCAGCTCACCACCCCTAGCGGACTACGAGCAGTACTTC
CASSPPLADYEQYF
>TRBJ2-1|TRBV6-2/TRBV6-3|.|.
TGTGCCAGCAGTAGACAGGACTACAATGAGCAGTTCTTC
CASSRQDYNEQFF
>TRBJ2-5|TRBV3-1/TRBV3-2|.|TRBD1
TGTGCCAGCAGCCGACTCCGGGACAGATCAGAGACCCAGTACTTC
CASSRLRDRSETQYF
>TRBJ1-1|TRBV5-6|.|.
TGTGCCAGCAGCCCCTTCAGGGGAAACACTGAAGCTTTCTTT
CASSPFRGNTEAFF
>TRBJ2-1|TRBV6-4|.|TRBD2
TGTGCCAGCAGTCGCACTAGCGGGAGCAATGAGCAGTTCTTC
CASSRTSGSNEQFF
>TRBJ2-2|TRBV28|.|.
TGTGCCAGCAGTGTAGGGGGTCCACGCCGATTAGGCGGGGAGCTGTTTTTT
CASSVGGPRRLGGELFF
>TRBJ2-7|TRBV27|.|.
TGTGCCAGCAGTCCCCGGAGAGACGAGCAGTACTTC
CASSPRRDEQYF
>TRBJ2-7|TRBV5-1|.|TRBD1
TGCGCCAGCAGCTGGACAGGGGGCGCCGAGGGGGAGCAGTACTTC
CASSWTGGAEGEQYF
>TRBJ1-2|TRBV7-8|.|.
TGTGCCAGCAGCTTAGGGCGGACAGCTAGCGGCTACACCTTC
CASSLGRTASGYTF
>TRBJ2-1|TRBV5-4|.|TRBD1
TGTGCCAGCAGCTTGAGGACAGGGTTAGGGTCTGAGCAGTTCTTC
CASSLRTGLGSEQFF
>TRBJ1-1|TRBV6-5|once|.
TGTGCCAGCCAACGGGGTGGGAAAAACACTGAAGCTTTCTTT
CASQRGGKNTEAFF
>TRBJ2-7|TRBV5-1|.|TRBD1
TGCGCCAGCAGCTTGGCTCTGGCAGGGGGCTACGAGCAGTACTTC
CASSLALAGGYEQYF
>TRBJ2-7|TRBV11-1|.|TRBD2
TGTGCCAGCAGGATGGCGGGAGGCCGCTCCGAGCAGTACTTC
CASRMAGGRSEQYF
>TRBJ1-2|TRBV9|.|TRBD1
TGTGCCAGCAGCGGCAGGGACAGCCACTATGGCTACACCTTC
CASSGRDSHYGYTF
>TRBJ1-5|TRBV7-9|.|.
TGTGCCAGCAGCCCTTTGACAGGTGGGGCTCAGCCCCAGCATTTT
CASSPLTGGAQPQHF
>TRBJ1-5|TRBV4-1|.|TRBD1
TGCGCCAGCAGCCCCCAGGGGGTGGTTAGCAATCAGCCCCAGCATTTT
CASSPQGVVSNQPQHF
>TRBJ2-3|TRBV4-3|.|.
TGCGCCAGCAGCCAATCCCCCGGCGGGACCTACACAGATACGCAGTATTTT
CASSQSPGGTYTDTQYF
>TRBJ2-1|TRBV7-2|.|.
TGTGCCAGCAGCTCCGGAACCGGGTTCCCTGAGCAGTTCTTC
CASSSGTGFPEQFF
>TRBJ1-2|TRBV27|.|.
TGTGCCAGCAGTTTAATGGGGGGCTATGGCTACACCTTC
CASSLMGGYGYTF
>TRBJ2-5|TRBV7-9|.|.
TGTGCCAGCAGATGGAATGGGGGGCAAGAGACCCAGTACTTC
CASRWNGGQETQYF
>TRBJ2-2|TRBV19|.|TRBD1
TGTGCCAGTAGTCCGGGGACAGGGGCCCGCACCGGGGAGCTGTTTTTT
CASSPGTGARTGELFF
>TRBJ2-3|TRBV5-6|.|.
TGTGCCAGCAGCCCGTTTGGTGAACAGGCCCGCACAGATACGCAGTATTTT
CASSPFGEQARTDTQYF
>TRBJ2-1|TRBV6-2/TRBV6-3|.|TRBD2
TGTGCCAGCAGTTCGTGGACTAGCGGGAGGGAGGGTGAGCAGTTCTTC
CASSSWTSGREGEQFF
>TRBJ2-7|TRBV10-3|.|TRBD1
TGTGCCATCAGTGACGGGACAGGGAAGGGTGAGCAGTACTTC
CAISDGTGKGEQYF
>TRBJ1-1|TRBV28|.|.
TGTGCCAGCAGTTTGGTACAGGCTAATACTGAAGCTTTCTTT
CASSLVQANTEAFF
>TRBJ2-2|TRBV7-6|.|.
TGTGCCAGCAGCAAAACAGGGTCGGGCACCGGGGAGCTGTTTTTT
CASSKTGSGTGELFF
>TRBJ2-7|TRBV4-2|.|TRBD2
TGTGCCAGCAGCCAAGAAGACCGGGGGGCCTACGAGCAGTACTTC
CASSQEDRGAYEQYF
>TRBJ2-7|TRBV4-1|.|.
TGCGCCAGCAGCCAACTACCCCGGGGAAGGGCCTACGAGCAGTACTTC
CASSQLPRGRAYEQYF
>TRBJ1-1|TRBV4-2|.|TRBD1
TGTGCCAGCAGCCAAACAGGGGGCCGGGACGAAGCTTTCTTT
CASSQTGGRDEAFF
>TRBJ1-2|TRBV28|.|TRBD1
TGTGCCAGCAGTTTTTTGTCAGGGGGTCACTATGGCTACACCTTC
CASSFLSGGHYGYTF
>TRBJ1-4|TRBV28|.|TRBD1
TGTGCCAGCAGTTCCCCCGGGACAGGGAAAGAAAAACTGTTTTTT
CASSSPGTGKEKLFF
>TRBJ1-2|TRBV5-6|.|.
TGTGCCAGCAGCTTGTACAGCAGCTATGGCTACACCTTC
CASSLYSSYGYTF
>TRBJ2-1|TRBV7-2|.|TRBD1
TGTGCCAGCAGCCCAAAGTACGACAGGGGCTCCTACAATGAGCAGTTCTTC
CASSPKYDRGSYNEQFF
>TRBJ2-7|TRBV6-2/TRBV6-3|few|.
TGTGCCAGCAGTCCCTTCACTGGCGGTAACTACGAGCAGTACTTC
CASSPFTGGNYEQYF
>TRBJ2-7|TRBV29-1|.|.
TGCAGCGTTGAAGGTCAGGGCTACGAGCAGTACTTC
CSVEGQGYEQYF
>TRBJ2-5|TRBV7-3|.|TRBD2
TGTGCCAGCAGCCCCCGACTAGCGGGAGGAGAGACCCAGTACTTC
CASSPRLAGGETQYF